This TCR beta chain originates from a study of CXCR3-negative and CXCR3-positive naive CD8 T cells (dated 2019 in TCRdb). Broadly, across the study: In total, approximately 140 million TRB reads were obtained, or roughly 1.5 +/- 0.3 million reads per library. Data from under 12 donors, pooled across two independent experiments, went into the diversity and physicochemical repertoire analyses. TRBV-TRBJ cluster analysis included naive subsets from 5 donors and memory cells from 3 donors.

The data were produced on a NextSeq 550. The Human TCR Profiling Kit (MiLaboratory) was used to make UMI-labeled 5' RACE TRB cDNA libraries. The full amount of extracted RNA was used for cDNA synthesis, and the full amount of resulting cDNA was used for PCR amplification. Libraries were prepared in parallel using an identical number of PCR cycles. Turning to the authors' computational methods: About 54,000 +/- 9,700 unique UMI-labeled TRB cDNA molecules per library were extracted with MIGEC and MiXCR, with at least two reads per UMI required. Each library averaged about 37,000 +/- 9,700 functional in-frame TRB CDR3 nucleotide clonotypes without stop codons. After each sample was downsampled to 5000 UMI-labeled TRB molecules, VDJtools was used to calculate diversity metrics such as normalized Shannon-Wiener and Chao1. For the central five CDR3 residues, VDJtools calculated physicochemical properties weighted by clonotype size, namely interaction energy, strength, volume and Kidera factor 4. TCRdb reprocessed the reads, and each CDR3 protein sequence is entered once, without DNA. Clone size and V and J calls follow TCRdb, not the original study. The record for this sample contains 120,000 to 150,000 distinct CDR3 sequences. The ten largest clones capture approximately 0.28% of the sample.

Taken from the germline V gene, the CDR1 and CDR2 loops are KGHDR and SFDVKD. Including cysteine and phenylalanine, the CDR3 has 13 amino acids. Only the protein is on record. Each CD8+ T cell subset was flow-sorted in triplicate, and some 310,000 cells per subset were placed directly into RLT lysis buffer. To keep memory contaminants out, a stringent definition of naive CD8+ T cells was applied: CD45RO-CCR7+CD27+CD95-. Standard density gradient centrifugation was used to isolate peripheral blood mononuclear cells from buffy coats. A FACSAria III was used to flow-sort naive CD8+ T cells into CXCR3-negative and CXCR3-positive populations. Total RNA was extracted from sorted cells with an RNeasy Mini Kit. Beyond this particular receptor, the publication reports: TRB CDR3s from CXCR3-positive naive cells showed higher hydrophobicity (lower Kidera factor 4), lower energy, and higher strength and volume indices than CXCR3-negative naive cells. Surface CD5, linked to self-reactivity in mice, was comparable between naive subsets; TCR interaction strength was therefore also inferred from TRB CDR3 physicochemical properties. Within the same donor, TRBV-TRBJ usage looked similar between naive CXCR3-negative and CXCR3-positive cells, but memory cells had distinct patterns. Because CXCR3 expression was partially decreased after cryopreservation, freshly isolated PBMCs were used for most assays. Repertoire diversity was comparably high in both naive subsets but much lower in memory CD8+ T cells.

Details on this clonotype: Its antigen is not yet known.

The receptor chain draws on TRBV24-1 and TRBJ2-1; the D call of TRBD1 rests on TCRdb alone, since no DNA is present to check it. The receptor's source is a human donor in good health. Some clones in this sample may be carry-over from other donors' samples. The sample was naive CXCR3+ CD8+ T cells from blood. The intended sense of this specimen's cell subset or site label: CD45RO-CCR7+CD27+CD95- naive CD8+ T cells expressing CXCR3 (TNR3+). The CDR3 has the sequence CATRGTGSDEQFF.